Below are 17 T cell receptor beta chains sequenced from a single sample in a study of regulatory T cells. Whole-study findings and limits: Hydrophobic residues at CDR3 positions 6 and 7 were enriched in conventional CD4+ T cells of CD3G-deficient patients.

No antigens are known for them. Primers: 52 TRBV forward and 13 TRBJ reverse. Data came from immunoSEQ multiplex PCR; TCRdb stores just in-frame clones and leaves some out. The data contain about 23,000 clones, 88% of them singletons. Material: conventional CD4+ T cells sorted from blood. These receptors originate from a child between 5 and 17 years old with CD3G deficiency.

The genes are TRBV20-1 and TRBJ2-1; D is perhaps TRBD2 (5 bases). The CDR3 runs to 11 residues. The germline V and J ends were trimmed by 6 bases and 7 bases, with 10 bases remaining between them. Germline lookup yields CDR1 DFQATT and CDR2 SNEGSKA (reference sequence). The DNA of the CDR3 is TGCAGTGCCGGCGGGCTAAATGAGCAGTTCTTC. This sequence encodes CSAGGLNEQFF.

The CDR3: CAWSRQMNTEAFF. Here the CDR3 DNA reads TGTGCCTGGAGTCGACAGATGAACACTGAAGCTTTCTTT. This rearrangement joins TRBV30 to TRBJ1-1; D perhaps matches TRBD1 (5 bases). V lost 2 bases and J 0 bases, leaving 7 bases between the germline ends. The CDR3 spans 13 residues. CDR1 GTSNPN and CDR2 SVGIG come from the germline V gene (reference sequence).

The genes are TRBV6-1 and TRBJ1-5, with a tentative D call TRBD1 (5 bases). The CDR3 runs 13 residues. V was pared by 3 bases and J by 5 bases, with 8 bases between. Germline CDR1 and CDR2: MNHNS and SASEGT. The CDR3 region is CASSETDYQPQHF. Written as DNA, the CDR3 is TGTGCCAGCAGTGAGACAGATTATCAGCCCCAGCATTTT.

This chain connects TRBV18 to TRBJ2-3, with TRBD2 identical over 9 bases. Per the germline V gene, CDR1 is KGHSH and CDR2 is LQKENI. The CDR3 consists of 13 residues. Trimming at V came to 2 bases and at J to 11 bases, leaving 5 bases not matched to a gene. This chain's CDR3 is CASSPSRREGQYF. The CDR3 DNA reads TGTGCCAGCTCACCAAGTCGGCGGGAGGGGCAGTATTTT.

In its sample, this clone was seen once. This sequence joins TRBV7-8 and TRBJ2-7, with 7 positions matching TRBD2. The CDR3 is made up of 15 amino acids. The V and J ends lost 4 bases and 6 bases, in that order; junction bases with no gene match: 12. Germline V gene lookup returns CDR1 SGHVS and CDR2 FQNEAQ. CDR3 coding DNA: TGTGCCAGCAGCTCTTCCGAGGGAGGGCTCCGCGAGCAGTACTTC. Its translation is CASSSSEGGLREQYF.

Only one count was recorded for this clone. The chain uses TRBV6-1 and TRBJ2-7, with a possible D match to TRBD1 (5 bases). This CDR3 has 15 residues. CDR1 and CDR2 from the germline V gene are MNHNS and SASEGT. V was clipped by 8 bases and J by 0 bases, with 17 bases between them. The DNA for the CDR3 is TGTGCCAGCGCCTACCTGAAGACAGCCTCCTACGAGCAGTACTTC. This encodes CASAYLKTASYEQYF.

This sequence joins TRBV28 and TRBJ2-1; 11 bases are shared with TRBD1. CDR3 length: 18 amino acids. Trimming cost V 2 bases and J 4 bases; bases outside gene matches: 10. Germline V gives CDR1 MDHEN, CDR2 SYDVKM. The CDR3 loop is CASSLKSGTGGRYNEQFF. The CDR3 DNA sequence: TGTGCCAGCAGTTTAAAGTCTGGGACAGGGGGTAGGTACAATGAGCAGTTCTTC.

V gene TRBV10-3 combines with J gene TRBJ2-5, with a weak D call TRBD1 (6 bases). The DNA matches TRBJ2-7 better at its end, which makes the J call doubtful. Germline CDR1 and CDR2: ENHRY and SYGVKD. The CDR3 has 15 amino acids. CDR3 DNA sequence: TGTGCCATCAGTGCGGGTAAAGGACAGACCTACGAGCAGTACTTC. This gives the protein CAISAGKGQTYEQYF.

DNA for the CDR3: TGCGCCAGCAGCTTACAGGGGCTCACAGATACGCAGTATTTT. It encodes CASSLQGLTDTQYF. The genes are TRBV5-1 and TRBJ2-3; 7 positions agree with TRBD1. CDR1 is SGHRS and CDR2 is YFSETQ in the germline V gene. The V gene end was trimmed by 2 bases and the J gene end by 2 bases; junction bases not matched to a gene: 2. CDR3 length: 14 residues.

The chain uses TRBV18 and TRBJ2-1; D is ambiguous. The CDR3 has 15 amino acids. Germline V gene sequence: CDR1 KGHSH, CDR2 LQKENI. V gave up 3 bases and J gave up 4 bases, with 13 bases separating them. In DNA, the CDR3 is TGTGCCAGCTCACCTCGCCTAGAGCCGTACAATGAGCAGTTCTTC. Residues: CASSPRLEPYNEQFF.

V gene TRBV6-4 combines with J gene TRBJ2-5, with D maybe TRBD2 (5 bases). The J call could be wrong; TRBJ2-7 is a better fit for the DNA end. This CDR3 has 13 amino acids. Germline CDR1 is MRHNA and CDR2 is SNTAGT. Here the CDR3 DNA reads TGTGCCAGTAGACTACCCGACGCCTACGAGCAGTACTTC. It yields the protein CASRLPDAYEQYF.

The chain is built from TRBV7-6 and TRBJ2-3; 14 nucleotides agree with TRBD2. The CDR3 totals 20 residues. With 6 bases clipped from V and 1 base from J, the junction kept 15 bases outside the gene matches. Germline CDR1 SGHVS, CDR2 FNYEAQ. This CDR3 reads CASSRCSGTSGSWCTDTQYF. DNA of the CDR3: TGTGCCAGCAGTCGCTGCTCCGGGACTAGCGGGAGCTGGTGCACAGATACGCAGTATTTT.

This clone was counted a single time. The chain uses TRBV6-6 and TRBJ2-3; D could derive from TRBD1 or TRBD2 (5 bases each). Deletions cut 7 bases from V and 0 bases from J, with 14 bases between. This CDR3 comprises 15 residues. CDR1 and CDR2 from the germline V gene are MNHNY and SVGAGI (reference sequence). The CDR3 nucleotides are TGTGCCAGCAACCGAGGGACGGCTAGCACAGATACGCAGTATTTT. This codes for CASNRGTASTDTQYF.

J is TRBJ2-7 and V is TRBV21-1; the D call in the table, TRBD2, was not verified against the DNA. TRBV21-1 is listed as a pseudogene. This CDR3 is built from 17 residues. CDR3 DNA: TGTGCCAGCAGCAAAGCTAGCGGCCCTGCATGTACCTACGAGCAGTACTTC. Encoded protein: CASSKASGPACTYEQYF.

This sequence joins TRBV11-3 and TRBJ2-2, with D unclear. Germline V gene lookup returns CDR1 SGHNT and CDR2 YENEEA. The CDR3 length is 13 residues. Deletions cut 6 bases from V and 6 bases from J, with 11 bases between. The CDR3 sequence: CASSSKDSGELFF. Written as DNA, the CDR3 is TGTGCCAGCAGTAGTAAGGATTCCGGGGAGCTGTTTTTT.

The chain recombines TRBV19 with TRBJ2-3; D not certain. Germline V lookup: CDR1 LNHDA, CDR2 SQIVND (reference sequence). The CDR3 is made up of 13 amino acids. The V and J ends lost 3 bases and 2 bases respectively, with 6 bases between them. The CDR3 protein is CASSIRITDTQYF. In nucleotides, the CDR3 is TGTGCCAGTAGTATTCGGATCACAGATACGCAGTATTTT. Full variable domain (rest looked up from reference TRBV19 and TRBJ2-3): DGGITQSPKYLFRKEGQNVTLSCEQNLNHDAMYWYRQDPGQGLRLIYYSQIVNDFQKGDIAEGYSVSREKKESFPLTVTSAQKNPTAFYLCASSIRITDTQYFGPGTRLTVL.

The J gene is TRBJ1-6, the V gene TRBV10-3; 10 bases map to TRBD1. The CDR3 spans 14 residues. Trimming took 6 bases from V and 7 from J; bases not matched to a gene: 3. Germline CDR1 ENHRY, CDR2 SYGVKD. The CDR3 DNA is TGTGCCATCAGGGGGACAGGGGCGAATTCACCCCTCCACTTT. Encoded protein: CAIRGTGANSPLHF.